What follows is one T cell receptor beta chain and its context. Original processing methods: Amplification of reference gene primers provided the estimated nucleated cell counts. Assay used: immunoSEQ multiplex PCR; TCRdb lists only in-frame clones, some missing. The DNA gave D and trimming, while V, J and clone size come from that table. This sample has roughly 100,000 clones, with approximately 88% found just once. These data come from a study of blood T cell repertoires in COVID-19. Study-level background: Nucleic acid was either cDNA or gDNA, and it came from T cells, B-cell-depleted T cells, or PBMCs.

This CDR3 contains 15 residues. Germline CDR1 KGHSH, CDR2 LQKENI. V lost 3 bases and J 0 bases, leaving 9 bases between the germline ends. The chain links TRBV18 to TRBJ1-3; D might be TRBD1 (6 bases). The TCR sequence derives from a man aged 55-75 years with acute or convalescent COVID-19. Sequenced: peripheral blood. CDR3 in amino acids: CASSPTGSSGNTIYF. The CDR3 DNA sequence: TGTGCCAGCTCACCCACAGGGAGCTCTGGAAACACCATATATTTT.